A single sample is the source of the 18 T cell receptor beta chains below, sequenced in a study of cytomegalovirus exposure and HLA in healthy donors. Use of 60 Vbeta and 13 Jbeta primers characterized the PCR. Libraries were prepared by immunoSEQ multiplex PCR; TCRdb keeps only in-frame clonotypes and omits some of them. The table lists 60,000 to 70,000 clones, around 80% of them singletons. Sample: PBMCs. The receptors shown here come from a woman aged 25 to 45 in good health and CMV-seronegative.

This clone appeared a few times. CDR3 sequence (DNA): TGTGCCAGCAGCTTAGCTTTGGGGCGGGAAAAACTGTTTTTT. It yields the protein CASSLALGREKLFF. V and J are TRBV7-9 and TRBJ1-4; maybe TRBD1 (5 bases). Per the germline V gene, CDR1 is SEHNR and CDR2 is FQNEAQ (reference sequence). This CDR3 is 14 amino acids long. V dropped 0 bases and J dropped 8 bases, with 10 bases sitting between them.

Written as DNA, the CDR3 is TGTGCCAGCAGCCCCGAGGGCAATGAGCAGTTCTTC. This translates into CASSPEGNEQFF. V is TRBV7-9 and J is TRBJ2-1, with D tentatively TRBD2 (5 bases). The CDR3 loop spans 12 amino acids. Deletions cut 5 bases from V and 6 bases from J, with 8 bases between. CDR1 is SEHNR and CDR2 is FQNEAQ in the germline V gene (reference sequence). Complete variable domain (other parts from reference TRBV7-9 and TRBJ2-1): DTGVSQNPRHKITKRGQNVTFRCDPISEHNRLYWYRQTLGQGPEFLTYFQNEAQLEKSRLLSDRFSAERPKGSFSTLEIQRTEQGDSAMYLCASSPEGNEQFFGPGTRLTVL.

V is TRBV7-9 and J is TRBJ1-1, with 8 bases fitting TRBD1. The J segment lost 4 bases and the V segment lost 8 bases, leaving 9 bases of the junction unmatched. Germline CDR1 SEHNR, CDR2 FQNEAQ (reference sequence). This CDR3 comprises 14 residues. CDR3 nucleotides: TGTGCCAGCGACAGGGGTGAATTGAGCACTGAAGCTTTCTTT. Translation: CASDRGELSTEAFF.

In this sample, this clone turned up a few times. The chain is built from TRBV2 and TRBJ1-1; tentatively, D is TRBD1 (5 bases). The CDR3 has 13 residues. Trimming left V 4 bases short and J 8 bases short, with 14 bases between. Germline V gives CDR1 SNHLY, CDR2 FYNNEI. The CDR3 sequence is CASSGQGLGEAFF. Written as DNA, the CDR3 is TGTGCCAGCAGTGGTCAGGGTTTGGGAGAAGCTTTCTTT.

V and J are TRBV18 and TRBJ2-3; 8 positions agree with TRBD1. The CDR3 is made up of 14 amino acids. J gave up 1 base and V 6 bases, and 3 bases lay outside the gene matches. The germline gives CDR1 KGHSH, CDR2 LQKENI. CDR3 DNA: TGTGCCAGCTCCCCGGGACAGGGCACAGATACGCAGTATTTT. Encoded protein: CASSPGQGTDTQYF.

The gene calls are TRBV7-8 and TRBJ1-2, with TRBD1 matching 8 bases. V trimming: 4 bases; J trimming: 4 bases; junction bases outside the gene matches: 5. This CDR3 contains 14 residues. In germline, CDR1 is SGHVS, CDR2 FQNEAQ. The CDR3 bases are TGTGCCAGCAGCTATGGGACAGGCGGCTATGGCTACACCTTC. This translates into CASSYGTGGYGYTF. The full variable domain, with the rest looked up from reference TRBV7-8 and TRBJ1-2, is GAGVSQSPRYKVAKRGQDVALRCDPISGHVSLFWYQQALGQGPEFLTYFQNEAQLDKSGLPSDRFFAERPEGSVSTLKIQRTQQEDSAVYLCASSYGTGGYGYTFGSGTRLTVV.

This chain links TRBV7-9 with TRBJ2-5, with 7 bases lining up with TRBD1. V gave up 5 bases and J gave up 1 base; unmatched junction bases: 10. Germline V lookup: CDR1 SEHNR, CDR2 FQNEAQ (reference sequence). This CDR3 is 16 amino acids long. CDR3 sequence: CASSLPLPGGQETQYF. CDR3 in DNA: TGTGCCAGCAGCCTACCCCTCCCAGGGGGCCAAGAGACCCAGTACTTC.

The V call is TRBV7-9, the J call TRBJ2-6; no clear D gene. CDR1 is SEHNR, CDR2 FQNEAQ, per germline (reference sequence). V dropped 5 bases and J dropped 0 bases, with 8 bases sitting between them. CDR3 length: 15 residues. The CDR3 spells CASSLSSSGANVLTF. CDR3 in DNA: TGTGCCAGCAGCCTGTCTAGCTCTGGGGCCAACGTCCTGACTTTC.

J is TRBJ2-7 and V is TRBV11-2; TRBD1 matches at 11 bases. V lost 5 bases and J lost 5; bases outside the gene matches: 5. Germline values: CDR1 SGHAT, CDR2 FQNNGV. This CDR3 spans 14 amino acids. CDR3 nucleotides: TGTGCCAGCAGCCCTATGGGACAGGGGGACGAGCAGTACTTC. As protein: CASSPMGQGDEQYF.

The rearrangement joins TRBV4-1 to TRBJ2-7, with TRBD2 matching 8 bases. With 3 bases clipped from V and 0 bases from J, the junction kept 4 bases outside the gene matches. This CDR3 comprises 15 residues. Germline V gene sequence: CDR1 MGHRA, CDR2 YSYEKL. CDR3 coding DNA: TGCGCCAGCAGCCACTCCAGCGGGAGCTCCTACGAGCAGTACTTC. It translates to CASSHSSGSSYEQYF.

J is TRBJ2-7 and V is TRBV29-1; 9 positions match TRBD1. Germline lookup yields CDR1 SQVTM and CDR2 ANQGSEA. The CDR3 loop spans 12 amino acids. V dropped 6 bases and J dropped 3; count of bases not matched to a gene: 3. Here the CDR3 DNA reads TGCAGCGTGGAGGGACAGGGCTACGAGCAGTACTTC. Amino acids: CSVEGQGYEQYF.

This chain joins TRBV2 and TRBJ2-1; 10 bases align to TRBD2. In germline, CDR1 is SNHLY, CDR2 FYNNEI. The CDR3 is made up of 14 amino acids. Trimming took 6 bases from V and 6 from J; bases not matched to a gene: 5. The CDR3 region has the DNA TGTGCCAGCAGCCTGACTAGCGGGTTCAATGAGCAGTTCTTC. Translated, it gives CASSLTSGFNEQFF.

The CDR3 nucleotides read TGTGCCTGGAGTGTACGGGACAGGGCTAATGAAAAACTGTTTTTT. Residues: CAWSVRDRANEKLFF. The J gene is TRBJ1-4, the V gene TRBV30, with 9 nucleotides matching TRBD1. The CDR3 runs to 15 residues. The junction had 2 bases not matched to a gene; V was cut back by 0 bases and J by 3 bases. The V gene's germline CDR1 is GTSNPN and CDR2 SVGIG (reference sequence).

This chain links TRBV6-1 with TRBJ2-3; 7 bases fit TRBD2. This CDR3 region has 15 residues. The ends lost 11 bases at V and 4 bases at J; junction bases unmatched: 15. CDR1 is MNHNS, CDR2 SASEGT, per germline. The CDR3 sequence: CASLTWGGSADTQYF. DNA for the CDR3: TGTGCCTCCCTAACTTGGGGCGGGAGCGCAGATACGCAGTATTTT.

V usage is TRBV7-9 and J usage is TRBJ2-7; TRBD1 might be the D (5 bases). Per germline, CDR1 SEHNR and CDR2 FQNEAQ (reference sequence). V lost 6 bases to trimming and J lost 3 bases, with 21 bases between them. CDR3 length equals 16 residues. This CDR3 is CASSQIQGREIYEQYF. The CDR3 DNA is TGTGCCAGCAGTCAAATCCAGGGTAGGGAAATCTACGAGCAGTACTTC.

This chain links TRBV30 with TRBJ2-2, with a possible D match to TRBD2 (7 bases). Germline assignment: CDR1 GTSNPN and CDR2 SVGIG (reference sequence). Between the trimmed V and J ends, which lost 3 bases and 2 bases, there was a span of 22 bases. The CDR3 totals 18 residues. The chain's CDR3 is CAWRKLPRGAINTGELFF. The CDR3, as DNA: TGTGCCTGGAGAAAACTTCCACGGGGGGCAATAAACACCGGGGAGCTGTTTTTT.

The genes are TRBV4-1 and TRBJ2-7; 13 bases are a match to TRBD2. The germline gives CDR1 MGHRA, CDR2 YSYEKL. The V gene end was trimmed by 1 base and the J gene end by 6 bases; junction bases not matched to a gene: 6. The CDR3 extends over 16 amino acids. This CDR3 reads CASSQAPTSGRSEQYF. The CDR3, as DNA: TGCGCCAGCAGCCAAGCACCGACTAGCGGGAGGTCCGAGCAGTACTTC.

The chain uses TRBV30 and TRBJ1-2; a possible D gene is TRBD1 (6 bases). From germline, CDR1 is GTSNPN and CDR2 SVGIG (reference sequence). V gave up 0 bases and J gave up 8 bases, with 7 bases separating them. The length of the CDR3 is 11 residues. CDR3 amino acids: CAWSVGAGYTF. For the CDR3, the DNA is TGTGCCTGGAGTGTGGGGGCCGGCTACACCTTC. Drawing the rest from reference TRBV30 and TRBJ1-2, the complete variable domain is SQTIHQWPATLVQPVGSPLSLECTVEGTSNPNLYWYRQAAGRGLQLLFYSVGIGQISSEVPQNLSASRPQDRQFILSSKKLLLSDSGFYLCAWSVGAGYTFGSGTRLTVV.